The 27 T cell receptor beta chains below all came from one sample that was sequenced in a study of blood T cell repertoires in COVID-19. Some clones are missing from TCRdb's copy, which holds only in-frame ones; the method was immunoSEQ multiplex PCR. Found here are a few hundred thousand clones, 70% to 90% of them singletons; the top ten hold around 4.5%. Sequenced material: PBMCs or T cells enriched from blood (not recorded which). The receptors were sampled from a man aged 25-45 years with acute COVID-19.

The CDR3 DNA is TGTGCCAGCAGCCGACTAGCGGGGCCGAACACCGGGGAGCTGTTTTTT. It yields the protein CASSRLAGPNTGELFF. The chain joins TRBV7-3 to TRBJ2-2, with 11 bases that match TRBD2. Germline V gene data show CDR1 as SGHTA and CDR2 as FQGTGA. The trim removed 5 bases at V and 0 bases at J, leaving 2 bases unmatched. This CDR3 has 16 amino acids.

The gene calls are TRBV6-5 and TRBJ2-2; 10 bases map to TRBD2. The junction had 3 bases not matched to a gene; V was cut back by 10 bases and J by 4 bases. The germline V gene encodes CDR1 MNHEY and CDR2 SVGAGI. This CDR3 spans 13 amino acids. In nucleotides, the CDR3 is TGTGCCACTAGCGGGGGAGCCACCGGGGAGCTGTTTTTT. This codes for CATSGGATGELFF.

This clone was recorded only once. The rearrangement links TRBV7-3 to TRBJ2-1; 10 nucleotides line up with TRBD2. The CDR3 extends over 16 amino acids. Germline-derived CDR1 and CDR2 are SGHTA and FQGTGA. Trimming cost V 3 bases and J 7 bases; bases outside gene matches: 9. DNA of the CDR3: TGTGCCAGCAGCTTGTTTAGCGGGGGGTTTCGTAATGAGCAGTTCTTC. Translation: CASSLFSGGFRNEQFF.

The gene calls are TRBV3-1 (or the pseudogene TRBV3-2) and TRBJ1-1, with 11 bases identical to TRBD1. The germline CDR1 and CDR2 sequences are LGHDT and YNNKEL (reference sequence). With V trimmed by 3 bases and J by 4 bases, 4 bases remained unmatched. This CDR3 spans 15 amino acids. The CDR3 DNA is TGTGCCAGCAGCCAGTCCGGGACAGGGGGCACTGAAGCTTTCTTT. Its protein product is CASSQSGTGGTEAFF.

The V call is TRBV7-9, the J call TRBJ2-7; D not resolved. CDR3 length equals 14 residues. V was clipped by 6 bases and J by 3 bases, with 15 bases between them. The germline gives CDR1 SEHNR, CDR2 FQNEAQ (reference sequence). CDR3 bases: TGTGCCAGCAGAGACTCGACCTCCGTCTACGAGCAGTACTTC. This translates into CASRDSTSVYEQYF.

V and J are TRBV27 and TRBJ2-7; the D is unclear. V lost 2 bases and J lost 6, with 14 bases in between. This CDR3 region has 14 residues. The V gene's germline CDR1 is MNHEY and CDR2 SMNVEV (reference sequence). The CDR3 loop is CASSLGRPPREQYF. The CDR3 DNA reads TGTGCCAGCAGTTTAGGGCGACCCCCCCGCGAGCAGTACTTC.

The rearrangement links TRBV7-9 to TRBJ1-1; a weak D match, TRBD1 (6 bases). Trimming took 2 bases from V and 7 from J, leaving 23 bases between them. CDR3 length: 17 amino acids. CDR1 and CDR2 from the germline V gene are SEHNR and FQNEAQ (reference sequence). The CDR3 here is CASSLLGASVDLFEAFF. The CDR3 nucleotides are TGTGCCAGCAGCTTATTGGGGGCCAGCGTGGATCTTTTTGAAGCTTTCTTT.

The chain recombines TRBV7-3 with TRBJ1-2; D is unclear. The germline CDR1 and CDR2 sequences are SGHTA and FQGTGA. There are 13 residues in the CDR3. V was clipped by 5 bases and J by 4 bases, with 11 bases between them. Written as DNA, the CDR3 is TGTGCCAGCAGCCCTATGGAGGGCTATGGCTACACCTTC. Translation gives CASSPMEGYGYTF. Drawing the rest from reference TRBV7-3 and TRBJ1-2, the complete variable domain is GAGVSQTPSNKVTEKGKYVELRCDPISGHTALYWYRQSLGQGPEFLIYFQGTGAADDSGLPNDRFFAVRPEGSVSTLKIQRTERGDSAVYLCASSPMEGYGYTFGSGTRLTVV.

The chain combines TRBV19 with TRBJ2-1; a possible D gene is TRBD1 (7 bases). In germline, CDR1 is LNHDA, CDR2 SQIVND (reference sequence). The CDR3 runs to 14 residues. The ends were cut back, 8 bases at V and 8 bases at J, with 19 bases in the middle. CDR3 in amino acids: CASRGQVGGDEQFF. Here the CDR3 DNA reads TGTGCCAGTCGTGGACAGGTGGGCGGGGATGAGCAGTTCTTC.

This rearrangement joins TRBV10-3 to TRBJ2-5, with D possibly being TRBD1 (6 bases). The CDR3 has 12 residues. Germline V CDR1 and CDR2: ENHRY, SYGVKD. V was shortened by 6 bases and J by 12 bases, with 17 bases between the two germline ends. CDR3 DNA: TGTGCCATCAGGTCACCCGGGACACTGAAGTACTTC. This gives the protein CAIRSPGTLKYF.

This clone was found a few times. This chain uses TRBV5-4 with TRBJ2-4, with 7 bases aligning to TRBD2. Germline CDR1 reads SGHNT; CDR2 reads YYREEE (reference sequence). With 2 bases clipped from V and 8 bases from J, the junction kept 7 bases outside the gene matches. The CDR3 contains 14 residues. CDR3 amino acids: CASSFLGRGDIQYF. The CDR3 DNA reads as TGTGCCAGCAGCTTTTTAGGCCGGGGGGACATTCAGTACTTC. The complete variable domain, with remaining parts taken from reference TRBV5-4 and TRBJ2-4, reads ETGVTQSPTHLIKTRGQQVTLRCSSQSGHNTVSWYQQALGQGPQFIFQYYREEENGRGNFPPRFSGLQFPNYSSELNVNALELDDSALYLCASSFLGRGDIQYFGAGTRLSVL.

This chain joins TRBV5-1 and TRBJ1-1, with 7 positions matching TRBD1. The CDR3 spans 17 residues. Losses at the gene ends were 4 bases for V and 5 bases for J; bases not matched to a gene: 17. From germline, CDR1 is SGHRS and CDR2 YFSETQ. In nucleotides, the CDR3 is TGCGCCAGCAGCCCGGGGGGGACAGTGACCCGATCGACTGAAGCTTTCTTT. Residues: CASSPGGTVTRSTEAFF.

In this sample, this clone turned up a few times. The chain carries TRBV7-3 and TRBJ2-3, with 7 bases fitting TRBD1. Trimming took 5 bases from V and 2 from J; bases not matched to a gene: 4. CDR3 size: 14 residues. Germline V CDR1 and CDR2: SGHTA, FQGTGA. The CDR3 coding sequence is TGTGCCAGCAGCCAAGGGACAGCCACAGATACGCAGTATTTT. It codes for CASSQGTATDTQYF.

CDR3 in amino acids: CASNNVFGYGQFF. Written as DNA, the CDR3 is TGTGCCAGCAATAATGTGTTCGGGTATGGGCAGTTCTTC. This chain connects TRBV11-2 to TRBJ2-1; the D is unclear. The V gene's germline CDR1 is SGHAT and CDR2 FQNNGV. CDR3 length equals 13 residues. Trimming removed 7 bases at V and 12 bases at J, with 19 bases between.

The chain has TRBV7-9 and TRBJ2-7, with 16 bases aligning to TRBD2. Germline V gives CDR1 SEHNR, CDR2 FQNEAQ (reference sequence). The ends lost 5 bases at V and 2 bases at J; junction bases unmatched: 6. The CDR3 is 17 residues long. CDR3 sequence reads: CASSQPGTSGGAYEQYF. CDR3 nucleotide sequence: TGTGCCAGCAGCCAACCCGGGACTAGCGGGGGGGCCTACGAGCAGTACTTC.

This rearrangement joins TRBV4-1 to TRBJ1-1; D gene unclear. Trimming took off 5 bases at V and 5 bases at J, with 15 bases between the two ends. The CDR3 is made up of 14 amino acids. Per the germline V gene, CDR1 is MGHRA and CDR2 is YSYEKL. The CDR3, as DNA: TGCGCCAGCAGCTCCTTGTGGGAGGAAACTGAAGCTTTCTTT. As protein: CASSSLWEETEAFF.

The rearrangement links TRBV24-1 to TRBJ1-1; TRBD1 matches 7 bases. V shed 8 bases, J shed 8 bases, and the junction held 7 bases outside the gene matches. CDR1 is KGHDR and CDR2 is SFDVKD in the germline V gene. The CDR3 consists of 12 residues. The CDR3 reads CATMSVRGEAFF. As DNA, the CDR3 is TGTGCCACCATGAGCGTCAGGGGGGAAGCTTTCTTT.

In its sample, this clone was seen once. The chain carries TRBV7-2 and TRBJ1-6; D unresolved. The CDR3 has 13 residues. Germline CDR1 is SGHTA and CDR2 is FQGNSA. The ends were cut back, 5 bases at V and 15 bases at J, with 17 bases in the middle. Written as DNA, the CDR3 is TGTGCCAGCAGCCCCGGCCCCTCAGGCATCCTCCACTTT. It is translated as CASSPGPSGILHF.

The V and J genes are TRBV3-1 (or the pseudogene TRBV3-2) and TRBJ1-1, with a tentative D call TRBD1 (5 bases). The V gene's germline CDR1 is LGHDT and CDR2 YNNKEL (reference sequence). V was shortened by 4 bases and J by 1 base, with 10 bases between the two germline ends. This CDR3 comprises 14 residues. CDR3 in amino acids: CASSPQGGNTEAFF. CDR3 coding DNA: TGTGCCAGCAGCCCCCAGGGCGGGAACACTGAAGCTTTCTTT.

The V gene is TRBV2, the J gene TRBJ2-3; TRBD1 is a possible D gene (5 bases). Germline values: CDR1 SNHLY, CDR2 FYNNEI. Trimming removed 7 bases from V and 4 bases from J, with 12 bases in between. CDR3 length: 13 amino acids. The CDR3 loop reads CASTQTDADTQYF. For the CDR3, the DNA is TGTGCCAGCACTCAGACAGACGCAGATACGCAGTATTTT.

V is TRBV27 and J is TRBJ2-1, with TRBD1 matching 12 bases. CDR1 MNHEY and CDR2 SMNVEV come from the germline V gene (reference sequence). Losses at the gene ends were 6 bases for V and 5 bases for J; bases not matched to a gene: 8. The CDR3 extends over 16 amino acids. The CDR3 spells CASRTYGTGGHNEQFF. CDR3 coding DNA: TGTGCCAGCAGGACATACGGGACAGGGGGCCACAATGAGCAGTTCTTC.

J is TRBJ2-3 and V is TRBV29-1; 7 bases are a match to TRBD1. This CDR3 has 15 residues. The V gene end was trimmed by 8 bases and the J gene end by 0 bases; junction bases not matched to a gene: 11. The V gene's germline CDR1 is SQVTM and CDR2 ANQGSEA. The CDR3 coding sequence is TGCAGCTCCCGAGGTGGGACAGAGAGCACAGATACGCAGTATTTT. This gives the protein CSSRGGTESTDTQYF.

V gene TRBV5-6 combines with J gene TRBJ1-1; 7 bases fit TRBD1. With 0 bases clipped from V and 10 bases from J, the junction kept 3 bases outside the gene matches. The CDR3 contains 12 residues. The germline V gene has CDR1 SGHDT and CDR2 YYEEEE. The CDR3 region is CASSLATGRAFF. The CDR3 region has the DNA TGTGCCAGCAGCTTGGCGACAGGGAGAGCTTTCTTT.

This chain joins TRBV29-1 and TRBJ2-7; 11 nucleotides agree with TRBD1. Per germline, CDR1 SQVTM and CDR2 ANQGSEA. Trimming took 6 bases from V and 2 from J; bases not matched to a gene: 3. The CDR3 sequence is 13 residues long. The CDR3, as DNA: TGCAGCGTCGGGACAGGGGGAGCCTACGAGCAGTACTTC. It is translated as CSVGTGGAYEQYF.

The chain is built from TRBV6-5 and TRBJ1-5; TRBD1 aligns across 8 bases. In germline, CDR1 is MNHEY, CDR2 SVGAGI. This CDR3 has 15 residues. Trimming removed 5 bases from V and 7 bases from J; junction bases left unmatched: 10. CDR3 protein: CASSTAQGVSQPQHF. The CDR3 DNA sequence: TGTGCCAGCAGTACGGCACAGGGGGTTAGCCAGCCCCAGCATTTT.

This clone was seen repeatedly, ten times or more. The genes are TRBV6-5 and TRBJ1-1; no firm D call. From germline, CDR1 is MNHEY and CDR2 SVGAGI. Trimming removed 3 bases at V and 1 base at J, with 9 bases between. The length of the CDR3 is 14 residues. CDR3: CASSYFQENTEAFF. Here the CDR3 DNA reads TGTGCCAGCAGTTATTTCCAGGAGAACACTGAAGCTTTCTTT.

For the CDR3, the DNA is TGTGCCAGCAGCGTAAACGGAGGATGGGATTCACCCCTCCACTTT. Translated: CASSVNGGWDSPLHF. The chain joins TRBV5-4 to TRBJ1-6; D is unclear. The ends were cut back, 4 bases at V and 8 bases at J, with 16 bases in the middle. The CDR3 spans 15 residues. CDR1 is SGHNT, CDR2 YYREEE, per germline (reference sequence).